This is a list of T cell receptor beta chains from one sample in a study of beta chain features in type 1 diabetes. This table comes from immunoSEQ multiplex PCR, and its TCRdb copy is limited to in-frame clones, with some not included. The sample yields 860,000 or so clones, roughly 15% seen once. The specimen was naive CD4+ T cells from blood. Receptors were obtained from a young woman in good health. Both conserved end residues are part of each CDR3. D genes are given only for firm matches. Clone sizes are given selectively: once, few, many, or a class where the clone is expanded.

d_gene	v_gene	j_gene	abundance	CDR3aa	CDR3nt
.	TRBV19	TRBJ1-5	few	CASSEWDVSQPQHF	TGTGCCAGTAGTGAGTGGGACGTTTCACAGCCCCAGCATTTT
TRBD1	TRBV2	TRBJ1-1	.	CASSTPGQGMNTEAFF	TGTGCCAGCAGTACACCGGGACAGGGCATGAACACTGAAGCTTTCTTT
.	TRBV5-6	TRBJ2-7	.	CASSEDFYEQYF	TGTGCCAGCAGCGAGGACTTCTACGAGCAGTACTTC
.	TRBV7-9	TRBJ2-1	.	CASSLGVGGEQFF	TGTGCCAGCAGCTTAGGTGTCGGTGGAGAGCAGTTCTTC
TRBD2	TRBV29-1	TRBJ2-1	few	CSGTTQALTSGRIDEQFF	TGCAGCGGAACCACCCAGGCCCTGACTAGCGGGAGGATCGATGAGCAGTTCTTC
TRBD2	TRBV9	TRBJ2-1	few	CASSVGGLAGLNEQFF	TGTGCCAGCAGCGTAGGTGGGTTAGCGGGACTCAATGAGCAGTTCTTC
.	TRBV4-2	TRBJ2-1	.	CASSQDRDREEQFF	TGTGCCAGCAGCCAAGATAGAGATAGGGAGGAGCAGTTCTTC
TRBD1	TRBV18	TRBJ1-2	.	CASSPDRDSYGYTF	TGTGCCAGCTCACCGGACAGGGACTCCTATGGCTACACCTTC
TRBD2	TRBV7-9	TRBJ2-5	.	CASSPGTSGRRETQYF	TGTGCCAGCAGCCCCGGGACTAGCGGGAGAAGGGAGACCCAGTACTTC
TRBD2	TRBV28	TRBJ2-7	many	CASSSGLSPVDF	TGTGCCAGCAGTTCGGGACTATCGCCGGTCGACTTC
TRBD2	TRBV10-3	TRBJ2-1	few	CAINGGTSGLYEQFF	TGTGCCATCAATGGGGGGACTAGCGGGTTATATGAGCAGTTCTTC
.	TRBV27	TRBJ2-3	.	CASSLWGDSASDTQYF	TGTGCCAGCAGTTTGTGGGGGGACTCTGCTTCAGATACGCAGTATTTT
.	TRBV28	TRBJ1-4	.	CASSIRGPEKLFF	TGTGCCAGCAGTATCCGTGGTCCGGAAAAACTGTTTTTT
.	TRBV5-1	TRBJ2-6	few	CASSLVSGANVLTF	TGCGCCAGCAGCTTGGTTTCTGGGGCCAACGTCCTGACTTTC
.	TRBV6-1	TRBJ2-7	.	CASTQQGSFYEQYF	TGTGCCAGCACTCAGCAAGGCTCTTTCTACGAGCAGTACTTC
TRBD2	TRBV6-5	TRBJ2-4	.	CASSSGRDIQYF	TGTGCCAGCAGTAGCGGGAGGGACATTCAGTACTTC
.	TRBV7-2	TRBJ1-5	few	CASSQGTIGVQPQHF	TGTGCCAGCAGCCAGGGAACTATAGGAGTTCAGCCCCAGCATTTT
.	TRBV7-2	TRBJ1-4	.	CASSLGGTNEKLFF	TGTGCCAGCAGCTTAGGGGGCACTAATGAAAAACTGTTTTTT
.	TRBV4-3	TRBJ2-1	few	CASSRRTGTVYNEQFF	TGCGCCAGCAGCCGTCGAACCGGGACCGTCTACAATGAGCAGTTCTTC
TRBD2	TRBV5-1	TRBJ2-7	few	CASSSLAGGPAEQYF	TGCGCCAGCAGCTCTTTAGCGGGAGGGCCCGCCGAGCAGTACTTC
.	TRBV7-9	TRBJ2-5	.	CASSLGRTRASRKETQYF	TGTGCCAGCAGCCTTGGACGGACCAGAGCCTCCCGCAAAGAGACCCAGTACTTC
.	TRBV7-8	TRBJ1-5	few	CASSLDTGNQPQHF	TGTGCCAGCAGCTTAGACACAGGAAATCAGCCCCAGCATTTT
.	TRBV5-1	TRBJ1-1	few	CASSLDTMNTEAFF	TGCGCCAGCAGCTTGGATACCATGAACACTGAAGCTTTCTTT
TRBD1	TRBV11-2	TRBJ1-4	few	CASSLGVQGAATNEKLFF	TGTGCCAGCAGCTTAGGAGTCCAGGGGGCCGCAACTAATGAAAAACTGTTTTTT
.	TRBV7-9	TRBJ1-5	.	CASSRTDSLNQPQHF	TGTGCCAGCAGCCGGACAGACAGCTTAAATCAGCCCCAGCATTTT
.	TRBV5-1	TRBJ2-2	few	CASSFGTSISGELFF	TGCGCCAGCAGCTTCGGTACTAGCATCAGCGGGGAGCTGTTTTTT
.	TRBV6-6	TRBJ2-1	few	CASSYWENNEQFF	TGTGCCAGCAGTTACTGGGAGAACAATGAGCAGTTCTTC
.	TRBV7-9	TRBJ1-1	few	CASSFMGENTEAFF	TGTGCCAGCAGCTTTATGGGAGAGAACACTGAAGCTTTCTTT
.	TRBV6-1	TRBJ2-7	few	CASSGSSYEQYF	TGTGCCAGCAGCGGCAGCTCCTACGAGCAGTACTTC
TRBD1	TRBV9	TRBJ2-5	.	CASSVAPGQSWGTQYF	TGTGCCAGCAGCGTAGCGCCGGGACAGAGTTGGGGGACCCAGTACTTC
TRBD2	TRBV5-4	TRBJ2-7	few	CASSRGLAESSYEQYF	TGTGCCAGCAGCCGTGGACTAGCGGAGAGCTCCTACGAGCAGTACTTC
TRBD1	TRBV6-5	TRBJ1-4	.	CASRRTGLEKLFF	TGTGCCAGCAGAAGGACAGGGCTCGAAAAACTGTTTTTT
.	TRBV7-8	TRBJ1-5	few	CASSPGDQPQHF	TGTGCCAGCAGCCCCGGTGATCAGCCCCAGCATTTT
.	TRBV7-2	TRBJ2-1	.	CASSLGSGTFNEQFF	TGTGCCAGCAGCTTAGGGTCCGGGACATTCAATGAGCAGTTCTTC
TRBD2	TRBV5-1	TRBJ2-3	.	CASSRLAGGQDTQYF	TGCGCCAGCAGCCGACTAGCGGGAGGTCAAGATACGCAGTATTTT
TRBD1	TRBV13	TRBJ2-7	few	CASSRQGGAYEQYF	TGTGCCAGCAGCCGACAGGGGGGGGCCTACGAGCAGTACTTC
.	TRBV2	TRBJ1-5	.	CASSKGQGFSNQPQHF	TGTGCCAGCAGTAAGGGGCAGGGGTTTAGCAATCAGCCCCAGCATTTT
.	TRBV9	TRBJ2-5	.	CASSPHPEGETQYF	TGTGCCAGCAGTCCCCACCCTGAAGGGGAGACCCAGTACTTC
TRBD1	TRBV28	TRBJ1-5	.	CASTDAGTGNQPQHF	TGTGCCAGCACAGACGCCGGGACAGGTAATCAGCCCCAGCATTTT
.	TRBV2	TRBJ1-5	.	CASSEGGPRNQPQHF	TGTGCCAGCAGTGAAGGGGGCCCCCGTAATCAGCCCCAGCATTTT
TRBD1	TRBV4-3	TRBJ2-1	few	CASSLGQGGGEQFF	TGCGCCAGCAGCCTAGGACAGGGGGGTGGGGAGCAGTTCTTC
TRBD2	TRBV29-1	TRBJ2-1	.	CSVRRSGRAYEQFF	TGCAGCGTTAGGCGGAGCGGGAGGGCGTATGAGCAGTTCTTC
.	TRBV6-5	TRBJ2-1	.	CASSYRGRANNEQFF	TGTGCCAGCAGTTATCGAGGTAGGGCCAACAATGAGCAGTTCTTC
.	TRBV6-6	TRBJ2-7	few	CATIPGDRPREQYF	TGTGCCACCATACCGGGGGACCGACCTCGGGAGCAGTACTTC
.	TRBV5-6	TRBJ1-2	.	CASSQRGPLTYGYTF	TGTGCCAGCAGCCAGAGAGGGCCGTTGACTTATGGCTACACCTTC
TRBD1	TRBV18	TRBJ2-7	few	CASSPQRPQGNLEQYF	TGTGCCAGCTCACCCCAGAGGCCACAGGGGAACCTCGAGCAGTACTTC
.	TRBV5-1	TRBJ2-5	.	CASSFGIQETQYF	TGCGCCAGCAGCTTCGGAATCCAAGAGACCCAGTACTTC
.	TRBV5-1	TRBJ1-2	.	CASRRNSLYGYTF	TGCGCCAGCAGGAGGAACAGTCTGTATGGCTACACCTTC
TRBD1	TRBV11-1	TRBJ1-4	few	CASSLGTGSTNEKLFF	TGTGCCAGCAGCTTGGGGACAGGATCAACTAATGAAAAACTGTTTTTT
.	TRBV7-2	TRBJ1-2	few	CASSPELGRGHGYTF	TGTGCCAGCAGCCCAGAGTTGGGACGGGGCCATGGCTACACCTTC
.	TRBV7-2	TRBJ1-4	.	CASSLAGRSTNEKLFF	TGTGCCAGCAGCTTAGCAGGCCGATCAACTAATGAAAAACTGTTTTTT
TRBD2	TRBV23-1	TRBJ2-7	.	CASSQSGLAGGPVRYEQYF	TGCGCCAGCAGTCAATCGGGACTAGCGGGAGGGCCCGTACGCTACGAGCAGTACTTC
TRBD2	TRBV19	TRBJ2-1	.	CASSIQLAGKGPYNEQFF	TGTGCCAGTAGTATTCAACTAGCGGGAAAGGGGCCCTACAATGAGCAGTTCTTC
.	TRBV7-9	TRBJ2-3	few	CASREQGTQYF	TGTGCCAGCAGAGAACAGGGAACGCAGTATTTT